The sequence of this T cell receptor beta chain was determined in a study of cytomegalovirus exposure and HLA in healthy donors. Study at large: An analysis done earlier identified about 120 million unique TCR beta sequences from 200 million or so T cells.

PCR was performed using 60 Vbeta and 13 Jbeta primers. Generated by immunoSEQ multiplex PCR, the TCRdb table keeps only in-frame clones and is missing some. Here the sample spans 150,000 to 200,000 clones, around 80% being singletons. Findings and limits, study-wide: Across donors, most TCRs were seen rarely, yet some public ones were widespread. Further analysis, carried out later, found HLA-associated TCR beta chains more clonally expanded than equally common other chains.

Per germline, CDR1 MNHEY and CDR2 SVGAGI. This CDR3 region has 15 residues. V lost 3 bases and J lost 2; bases outside the gene matches: 3. Comment on this clone: Its specificity is not known.

At sampling all donors were nominally healthy, likely with unrecorded immune exposures. This TCR was sampled from a woman between 25 and 40 years old in good health and CMV-seropositive. The sample taken for sequencing was PBMCs. V usage is TRBV6-5 and J usage is TRBJ2-2; 7 bases are a match to TRBD1. CDR3 loop: CASSYYRGNTGELFF. The CDR3 DNA reads TGTGCCAGCAGTTATTACAGGGGCAACACCGGGGAGCTGTTTTTT.